This T cell receptor beta chain was identified during a study of blood T cell repertoires in COVID-19. Germline-derived CDR1 and CDR2 are SNHLY and FYNNEI. The length of the CDR3 is 14 residues. The V and J ends lost 6 bases and 4 bases, in that order; junction bases with no gene match: 7. Using immunoSEQ multiplex PCR, the repertoire was profiled, and TCRdb retains in-frame clones only, with some absent. The sample carries roughly 480,000 clones, 89% recorded once. This sequence originates from a man aged 18 to 29 with COVID-19, enrolled during active disease. Sequenced: peripheral blood. The chain employs TRBV2 and TRBJ2-5, with 8 bases that match TRBD2. The CDR3 DNA reads as TGTGCCAGCAGAGTGGGTAGCGGGGTAGAGACCCAGTACTTC. Protein product: CASRVGSGVETQYF.